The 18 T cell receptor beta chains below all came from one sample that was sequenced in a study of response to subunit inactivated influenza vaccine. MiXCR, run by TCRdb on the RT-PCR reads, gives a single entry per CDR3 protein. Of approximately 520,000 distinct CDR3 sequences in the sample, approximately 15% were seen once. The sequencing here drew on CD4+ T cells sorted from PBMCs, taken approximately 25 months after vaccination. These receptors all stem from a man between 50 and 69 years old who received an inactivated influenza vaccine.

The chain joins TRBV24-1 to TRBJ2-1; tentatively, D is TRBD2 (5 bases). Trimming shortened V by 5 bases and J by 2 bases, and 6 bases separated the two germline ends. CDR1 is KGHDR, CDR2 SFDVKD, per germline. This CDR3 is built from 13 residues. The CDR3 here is CATSGRTYNEQFF. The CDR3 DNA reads TGTGCCACCAGTGGGAGGACCTACAATGAGCAGTTCTTC.

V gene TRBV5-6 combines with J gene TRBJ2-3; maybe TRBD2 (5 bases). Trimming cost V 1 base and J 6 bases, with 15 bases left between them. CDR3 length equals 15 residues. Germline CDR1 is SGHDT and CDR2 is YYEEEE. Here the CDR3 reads CASSLSVHPGDTQYF. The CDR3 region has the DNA TGTGCCAGCAGCTTGAGCGTGCACCCGGGGGATACGCAGTATTTT.

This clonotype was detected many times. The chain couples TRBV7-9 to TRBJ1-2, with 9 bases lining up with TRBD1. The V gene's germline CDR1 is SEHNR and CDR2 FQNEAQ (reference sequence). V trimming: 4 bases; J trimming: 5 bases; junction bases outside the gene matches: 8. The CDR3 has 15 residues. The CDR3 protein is CASSSHRGRNYGYTF. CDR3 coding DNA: TGTGCCAGCAGCTCGCACAGGGGGCGCAATTATGGCTACACCTTC.

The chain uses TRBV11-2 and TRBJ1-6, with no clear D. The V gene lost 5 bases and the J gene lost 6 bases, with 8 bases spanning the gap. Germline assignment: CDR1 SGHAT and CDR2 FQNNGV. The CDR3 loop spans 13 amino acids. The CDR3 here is CASSNPGNSPLHF. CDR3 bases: TGTGCCAGCAGCAACCCGGGTAATTCACCCCTCCACTTT. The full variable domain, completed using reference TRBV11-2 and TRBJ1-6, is EAGVAQSPRYKIIEKRQSVAFWCNPISGHATLYWYQQILGQGPKLLIQFQNNGVVDDSQLPKDRFSAERLKGVDSTLKIQPAKLEDSAVYLCASSNPGNSPLHFGNGTRLTVT.

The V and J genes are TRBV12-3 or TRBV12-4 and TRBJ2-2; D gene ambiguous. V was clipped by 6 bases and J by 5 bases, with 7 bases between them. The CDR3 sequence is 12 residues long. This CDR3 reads CASRTRTGELFF. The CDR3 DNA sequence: TGTGCCAGCAGAACCCGTACCGGGGAGCTGTTTTTT.

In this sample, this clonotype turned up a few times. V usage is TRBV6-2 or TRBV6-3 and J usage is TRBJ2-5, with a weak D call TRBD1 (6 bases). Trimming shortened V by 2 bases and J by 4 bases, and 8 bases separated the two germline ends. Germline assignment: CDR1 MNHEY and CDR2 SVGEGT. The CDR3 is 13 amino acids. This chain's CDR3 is CASSYDRRETQYF. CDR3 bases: TGTGCCAGCAGTTACGACAGGAGAGAGACCCAGTACTTC.

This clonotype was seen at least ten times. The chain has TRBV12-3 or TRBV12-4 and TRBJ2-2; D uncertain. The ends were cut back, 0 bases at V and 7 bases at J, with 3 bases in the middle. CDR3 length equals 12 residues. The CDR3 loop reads CASSLAIGELFF. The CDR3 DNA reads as TGTGCCAGCAGTTTAGCGATCGGGGAGCTGTTTTTT.

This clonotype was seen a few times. The chain's CDR3 is CASSFSAWVGTDTQYF. CDR3 DNA: TGTGCCAGCAGCTTTTCCGCCTGGGTTGGCACAGATACGCAGTATTTT. The chain is built from TRBV7-2 and TRBJ2-3; no reliable D call. Trimming removed 3 bases at V and 1 base at J, with 14 bases between. CDR1 and CDR2 (germline): SGHTA, FQGNSA. This CDR3 has 16 residues.

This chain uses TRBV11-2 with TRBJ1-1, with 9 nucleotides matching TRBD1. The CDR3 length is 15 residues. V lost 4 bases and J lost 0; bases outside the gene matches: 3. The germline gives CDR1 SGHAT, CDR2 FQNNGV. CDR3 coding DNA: TGTGCCAGCAGCTGGGGACAGGGACTGAACACTGAAGCTTTCTTT. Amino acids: CASSWGQGLNTEAFF.

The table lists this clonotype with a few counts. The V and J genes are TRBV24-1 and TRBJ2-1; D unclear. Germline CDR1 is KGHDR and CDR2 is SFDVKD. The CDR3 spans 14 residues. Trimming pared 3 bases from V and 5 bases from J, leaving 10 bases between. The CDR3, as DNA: TGTGCCACCAGTGATCCAAGGACCCACAATGAGCAGTTCTTC. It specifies CATSDPRTHNEQFF.

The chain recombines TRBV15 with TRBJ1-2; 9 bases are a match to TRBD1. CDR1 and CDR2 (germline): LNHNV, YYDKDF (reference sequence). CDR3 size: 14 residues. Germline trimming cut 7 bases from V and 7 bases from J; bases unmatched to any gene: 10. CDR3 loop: CATTPGQGGRGYTF. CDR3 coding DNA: TGTGCCACCACTCCGGGACAGGGAGGACGTGGCTACACCTTC.

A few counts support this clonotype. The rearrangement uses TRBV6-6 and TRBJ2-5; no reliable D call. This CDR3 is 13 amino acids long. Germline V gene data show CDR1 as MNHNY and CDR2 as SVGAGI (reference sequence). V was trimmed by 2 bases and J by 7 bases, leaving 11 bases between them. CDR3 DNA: TGTGCCAGCAGTTACCAGCCCCCAGGGACCCAGTACTTC. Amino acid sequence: CASSYQPPGTQYF.

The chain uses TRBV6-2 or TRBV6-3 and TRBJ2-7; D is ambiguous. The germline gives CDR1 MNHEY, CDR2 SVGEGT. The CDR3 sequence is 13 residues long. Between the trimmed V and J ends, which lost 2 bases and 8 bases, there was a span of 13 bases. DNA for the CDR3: TGTGCCAGCAGTTACCCGCCCTCTTTCAAGCAGTACTTC. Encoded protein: CASSYPPSFKQYF.

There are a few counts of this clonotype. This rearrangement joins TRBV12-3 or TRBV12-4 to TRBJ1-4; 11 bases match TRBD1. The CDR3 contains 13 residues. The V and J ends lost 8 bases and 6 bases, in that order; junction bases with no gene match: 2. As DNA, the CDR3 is TGTGCCAGCCGGACAGGGGGCTATGAAAAACTGTTTTTT. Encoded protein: CASRTGGYEKLFF.

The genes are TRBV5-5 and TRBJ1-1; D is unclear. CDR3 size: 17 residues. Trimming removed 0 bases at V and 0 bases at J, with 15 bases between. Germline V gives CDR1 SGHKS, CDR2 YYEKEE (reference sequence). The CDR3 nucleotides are TGTGCCAGCAGCTTGGCCCTATCCAATCTGCTGAACACTGAAGCTTTCTTT. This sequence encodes CASSLALSNLLNTEAFF.

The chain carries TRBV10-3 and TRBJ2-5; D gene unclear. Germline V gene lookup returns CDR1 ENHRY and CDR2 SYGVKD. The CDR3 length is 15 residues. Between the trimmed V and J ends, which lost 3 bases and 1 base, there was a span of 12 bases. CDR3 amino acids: CAISEGRMSQETQYF. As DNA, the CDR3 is TGTGCCATCAGTGAAGGCAGAATGTCCCAAGAGACCCAGTACTTC.

The CDR3 region is CSADRLGSYNEQFF. DNA of the CDR3: TGCAGCGCAGACCGACTAGGGAGCTACAATGAGCAGTTCTTC. The chain links TRBV29-1 to TRBJ2-1; weak D call: TRBD2 (6 bases). In germline, CDR1 is SQVTM, CDR2 ANQGSEA. The CDR3 spans 14 residues. Trimming shortened V by 7 bases and J by 3 bases, and 16 bases separated the two germline ends.

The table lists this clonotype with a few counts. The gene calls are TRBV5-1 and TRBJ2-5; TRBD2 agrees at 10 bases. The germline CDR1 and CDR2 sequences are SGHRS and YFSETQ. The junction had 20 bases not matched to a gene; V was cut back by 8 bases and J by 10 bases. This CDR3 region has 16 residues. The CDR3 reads CASTRGALAGVQDQYF. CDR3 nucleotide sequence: TGCGCCAGTACTCGAGGAGCGCTAGCGGGGGTGCAGGACCAGTACTTC.